This T cell receptor beta chain emerged from a study of T cell repertoires in cytomegalovirus infection. TCRdb fed the reads into MiXCR, producing one record per CDR3 protein. The sample includes 630,000 or so distinct CDR3 sequences, less than 25% seen only once; the top ten take less than 10%. CDR3 length equals 12 residues. V shed 4 bases and J shed 4 bases, with 10 bases lying between them. The germline V gene has CDR1 SQVTM and CDR2 ANQGSEA. This clonotype was observed a few times. The sequenced sample was CD8+ T cells from PBMCs. The source of this sequence is a human donor in good health (CMV status not recorded). Some clones in this sample may be carry-over from other donors' samples. The genes are TRBV29-1 and TRBJ2-5; D perhaps matches TRBD2 (6 bases). As DNA, the CDR3 is TGCAGCGTTGGAGACGGGGGAGAGACCCAGTACTTC. Translated: CSVGDGGETQYF.